A single sample is the source of the 31 T cell receptor beta chains below, sequenced in a study of identifying expanded T cells in peripheral blood. This table comes from immunoSEQ multiplex PCR, and its TCRdb copy is limited to in-frame clones, with some not included. The table includes around 130,000 clones, about 88% detected once. Source material: blood. These receptors all stem from a person aged 18 to 70 in good health.

The gene calls are TRBV5-1 and TRBJ2-5; D is unresolved. Trimming pared 6 bases from V and 5 bases from J, leaving 14 bases between. This CDR3 is built from 13 residues. CDR1 SGHRS and CDR2 YFSETQ come from the germline V gene. CDR3 region: CASNRPEQETQYF. CDR3 nucleotides: TGCGCCAGCAACCGACCGGAGCAGGAGACCCAGTACTTC.

The rearrangement links TRBV7-9 to TRBJ2-2; D gene uncertain. The CDR3 length is 14 residues. Germline values: CDR1 SEHNR, CDR2 FQNEAQ (reference sequence). Trimming cost V 4 bases and J 1 base, with 7 bases left between them. The CDR3 nucleotides read TGTGCCAGCAGCTATTTTGAGAACACCGGGGAGCTGTTTTTT. Its translation is CASSYFENTGELFF.

The V call is TRBV9, the J call TRBJ1-6; D not certain. From germline, CDR1 is SGDLS and CDR2 YYNGEE. The V end lost 0 bases, the J end lost 5 bases, and 6 bases lay between the germline ends. The CDR3 spans 14 residues. CDR3 sequence: CASSVDKDNSPLHF. The CDR3 nucleotides read TGTGCCAGCAGCGTAGATAAAGATAATTCACCCCTCCACTTT.

This chain connects TRBV19 to TRBJ1-1, with D possibly TRBD1 on 6 matching bases. The CDR3 sequence is 14 residues long. Germline-derived CDR1 and CDR2 are LNHDA and SQIVND (reference sequence). The V gene lost 3 bases and the J gene lost 5 bases, with 13 bases spanning the gap. DNA of the CDR3: TGTGCCAGTAGTATCGGGGGGCTGGGGACTGAAGCTTTCTTT. It encodes CASSIGGLGTEAFF.

This chain links TRBV30 with TRBJ1-6; no reliable D call. The CDR3 has 13 residues. Germline values: CDR1 GTSNPN, CDR2 SVGIG (reference sequence). V was pared by 2 bases and J by 7 bases, with 9 bases between. In DNA, the CDR3 is TGTGCCTGGAGTTCGATAAACAATTCACCCCTCCACTTT. Amino acid sequence: CAWSSINNSPLHF.

This clone was picked up one time. The chain is built from TRBV9 and TRBJ1-1; TRBD1 might be the D (5 bases). Germline loops: CDR1 SGDLS, CDR2 YYNGEE. Trimming shortened V by 0 bases and J by 0 bases, and 9 bases separated the two germline ends. CDR3 length: 15 residues. CDR3 coding DNA: TGTGCCAGCAGCGTAGAGGGGTACATGAACACTGAAGCTTTCTTT. It specifies CASSVEGYMNTEAFF.

V is TRBV11-2 and J is TRBJ1-2; the D gene is possibly TRBD1 (6 bases). Looked up from germline, CDR1 is SGHAT and CDR2 is FQNNGV. Trimming left V 5 bases short and J 8 bases short, with 15 bases between. This CDR3 is 13 amino acids long. The CDR3 here is CASSPDRLRGYTF. The CDR3, as DNA: TGTGCCAGCAGCCCCGACAGGCTTAGGGGCTACACCTTC.

On this clone: The junction departs from germline at one end; a sequencing error may be responsible. The rearrangement links TRBV6-1 to TRBJ2-7, with 7 bases that match TRBD2. This CDR3 has 13 amino acids. Germline lookup yields CDR1 MNHNS and CDR2 SASEGT. CDR3 residues: CASRAPASSGISF. The CDR3 coding sequence is TGTGCCAGCAGGGCCCCCGCTTCGAGCGGGATCTCATTC.

The chain couples TRBV9 to TRBJ1-5; D gene uncertain. Trimming took 0 bases from V and 3 from J, leaving 10 bases between them. Germline CDR1 and CDR2: SGDLS and YYNGEE. There are 15 residues in the CDR3. CDR3 amino acids: CASSVDSLLNQPQHF. CDR3 in DNA: TGTGCCAGCAGCGTAGATAGTCTACTCAATCAGCCCCAGCATTTT.

This clone was detected only once. J is TRBJ2-5 and V is TRBV5-8, with unresolved D. Trimming stripped 4 bases from V and 5 bases from J, with 21 bases between. From germline, CDR1 is SGHTS and CDR2 YDEGEE. This CDR3 contains 16 residues. This chain's CDR3 is CASSPAIVWVGETQYF. CDR3 in DNA: TGTGCCAGCAGCCCGGCAATCGTATGGGTGGGGGAGACCCAGTACTTC.

V usage is TRBV9 and J usage is TRBJ2-3, with 13 bases lining up with TRBD2. The CDR3 runs 18 residues. J gave up 4 bases and V 4 bases, and 12 bases lay outside the gene matches. CDR1 SGDLS and CDR2 YYNGEE come from the germline V gene. The CDR3 reads CASSTRGLAGVGADTQYF. In DNA form, the CDR3 reads TGTGCCAGCAGCACACGAGGACTAGCGGGAGTGGGTGCAGATACGCAGTATTTT.

This rearrangement joins TRBV28 to TRBJ1-5; D is perhaps TRBD1 (5 bases). Looked up from germline, CDR1 is MDHEN and CDR2 is SYDVKM. Trimming pared 7 bases from V and 9 bases from J, leaving 25 bases between. This CDR3 is built from 16 residues. CDR3 nucleotides: TGTGCCAGCACCCAAGTAGCAGGGCGAAGGGGAGGGCCCCAGCATTTT. This encodes CASTQVAGRRGGPQHF.

This sequence joins TRBV27 and TRBJ2-1, with 9 bases identical to TRBD1. From germline, CDR1 is MNHEY and CDR2 SMNVEV (reference sequence). V dropped 5 bases and J dropped 8; count of bases not matched to a gene: 13. The CDR3 totals 16 residues. CDR3 in DNA: TGTGCCAGCAGTACGAGCTATGACAGGGGGGTGGATGAGCAGTTCTTC. This translates into CASSTSYDRGVDEQFF.

The chain combines TRBV9 with TRBJ2-1; D gene unclear. The V gene's germline CDR1 is SGDLS and CDR2 YYNGEE. Trimming cost V 0 bases and J 0 bases, with 7 bases left between them. This CDR3 is built from 15 residues. The CDR3 region is CASSVAYGSYNEQFF. The DNA of the CDR3 is TGTGCCAGCAGCGTAGCTTACGGCTCCTACAATGAGCAGTTCTTC.

The chain employs TRBV5-1 and TRBJ2-1; D uncertain. CDR3 size: 11 residues. Germline V gene lookup returns CDR1 SGHRS and CDR2 YFSETQ. With 7 bases removed from V and 0 bases from J, the gap between germline ends came to 2 bases. CDR3: CASHSYNEQFF. The CDR3 DNA reads as TGCGCCAGCCACTCCTACAATGAGCAGTTCTTC. The variable domain in full, with the rest retrieved from reference TRBV5-1 and TRBJ2-1, is KAGVTQTPRYLIKTRGQQVTLSCSPISGHRSVSWYQQTPGQGLQFLFEYFSETQRNKGNFPGRFSGRQFSNSRSEMNVSTLELGDSALYLCASHSYNEQFFGPGTRLTVL.

This clone was picked up one time. The chain employs TRBV28 and TRBJ2-5, with 8 nucleotides matching TRBD1. With V trimmed by 4 bases and J by 2 bases, 18 bases remained unmatched. CDR3 size: 19 residues. Germline V gene lookup returns CDR1 MDHEN and CDR2 SYDVKM. CDR3 sequence (DNA): TGTGCCAGCAGTTGGAGCTTGGACAGGGCACGGGTGGAGCAAGAGACCCAGTACTTC. The encoded protein is CASSWSLDRARVEQETQYF.

For the CDR3, the DNA is TGCGCCAGCAGCAAACGAAGTGACGGTGGAGGGGGCTACCAAGAGACCCAGTACTTC. Protein product: CASSKRSDGGGGYQETQYF. The chain links TRBV5-1 to TRBJ2-5, with TRBD1 as a possible D gene (7 bases). V lost 4 bases to trimming and J lost 0 bases, with 25 bases between them. CDR1 SGHRS and CDR2 YFSETQ come from the germline V gene. The CDR3 loop spans 19 amino acids.

In DNA form, the CDR3 reads TGTGCCAGCAGCTTAGTGGAGAGACACGGCCAGCCCCAGCATTTT. This gives the protein CASSLVERHGQPQHF. The chain is built from TRBV7-3 and TRBJ1-5, with D unresolved. The CDR3 covers 15 residues. Trimming cost V 2 bases and J 7 bases, with 15 bases left between them. In germline, CDR1 is SGHTA, CDR2 FQGTGA.

This clone was seen a handful of times. The genes are TRBV19 and TRBJ2-1; TRBD2 matches 14 bases. The germline V gene encodes CDR1 LNHDA and CDR2 SQIVND (reference sequence). V shed 6 bases, J shed 3 bases, and the junction held 1 base outside the gene matches. This CDR3 is built from 15 residues. CDR3 region: CASRGTSGSYNEQFF. CDR3 in DNA: TGTGCCAGTAGGGGGACTAGCGGGAGCTACAATGAGCAGTTCTTC.

This chain connects TRBV6-6 to TRBJ2-4, with 9 positions matching TRBD1. Per the germline V gene, CDR1 is MNHNY and CDR2 is SVGAGI (reference sequence). This CDR3 comprises 15 residues. V lost 6 bases to trimming and J lost 8 bases; unmatched junction nucleotides: 11. DNA for the CDR3: TGTGCCAGCAGAACCCCCGGGACAGGGTTGTACATTCAGTACTTC. This codes for CASRTPGTGLYIQYF.

The gene calls are TRBV7-9 and TRBJ2-1; no clear D. The germline V and J ends were trimmed by 4 bases and 4 bases, with 11 bases remaining between them. The CDR3 is 14 residues long. The germline CDR1 and CDR2 sequences are SEHNR and FQNEAQ (reference sequence). The CDR3 sequence: CASSSPNDYNEQFF. The CDR3 DNA reads TGTGCCAGCAGCTCTCCTAACGATTACAATGAGCAGTTCTTC. The whole variable domain, filled in from reference TRBV7-9 and TRBJ2-1, reads DTGVSQNPRHKITKRGQNVTFRCDPISEHNRLYWYRQTLGQGPEFLTYFQNEAQLEKSRLLSDRFSAERPKGSFSTLEIQRTEQGDSAMYLCASSSPNDYNEQFFGPGTRLTVL.

The V call is TRBV9, the J call TRBJ2-2; D not resolved. This CDR3 comprises 12 residues. V lost 8 bases to trimming and J lost 6 bases, with 11 bases between them. Germline V gives CDR1 SGDLS, CDR2 YYNGEE. The CDR3 DNA follows: TGTGCCAGTCGGCAAGGCTCCGGGGAGCTGTTTTTT. This encodes CASRQGSGELFF.

The chain has TRBV2 and TRBJ2-3; D is ambiguous. V was clipped by 5 bases and J by 1 base, with 4 bases between them. Per the germline V gene, CDR1 is SNHLY and CDR2 is FYNNEI. The CDR3 length is 12 residues. The CDR3 nucleotides read TGTGCCAGCAGTCTAGGCACAGATACGCAGTATTTT. It codes for CASSLGTDTQYF. The complete variable domain, with remaining parts taken from reference TRBV2 and TRBJ2-3, reads EPEVTQTPSHQVTQMGQEVILRCVPISNHLYFYWYRQILGQKVEFLVSFYNNEISEKSEIFDDQFSVERPDGSNFTLKIRSTKLEDSAMYFCASSLGTDTQYFGPGTRLTVL.

This rearrangement joins TRBV11-3 to TRBJ1-2; the match to TRBD1 covers 7 bases. Germline loops: CDR1 SGHNT, CDR2 YENEEA. CDR3 length: 12 amino acids. V trimming: 4 bases; J trimming: 6 bases; junction bases outside the gene matches: 2. CDR3 in DNA: TGTGCCAGCAGCTCAACAGGGGATGGCTACACCTTC. Protein product: CASSSTGDGYTF.

This clone was observed once. The chain couples TRBV5-1 to TRBJ1-5, with D unresolved. V lost 1 base and J lost 4, with 12 bases in between. The germline V gene encodes CDR1 SGHRS and CDR2 YFSETQ. The CDR3 loop spans 15 amino acids. CDR3 nucleotides: TGCGCCAGCAGCTTGCGGGGTTCGAGAAATCAGCCCCAGCATTTT. This translates into CASSLRGSRNQPQHF.

The gene calls are TRBV4-3 and TRBJ2-2, with 11 bases that match TRBD2. V lost 4 bases to trimming and J lost 0 bases; unmatched junction nucleotides: 1. The CDR3 spans 16 residues. Looked up from germline, CDR1 is LGHNA and CDR2 is YSLEER. CDR3 loop: CASSPTSGANTGELFF. CDR3 nucleotides: TGCGCCAGCAGCCCGACTAGCGGGGCGAACACCGGGGAGCTGTTTTTT.

Turning to this clone: This CDR3 is also generated by other DNA sequences in the sample. V is TRBV5-1 and J is TRBJ2-3; a weak D match, TRBD1 (5 bases). CDR3 size: 15 residues. Trimming removed 0 bases at V and 2 bases at J, with 10 bases between. Germline V gives CDR1 SGHRS, CDR2 YFSETQ. Written as DNA, the CDR3 is TGCGCCAGCAGCTTGGAGGGGCCATACACAGATACGCAGTATTTT. Its translation: CASSLEGPYTDTQYF.

The J gene is TRBJ1-4, the V gene TRBV2, with D possibly matching TRBD1 (5 bases). Germline loops: CDR1 SNHLY, CDR2 FYNNEI. CDR3 length: 13 residues. The ends were cut back, 7 bases at V and 8 bases at J, with 14 bases in the middle. Here the CDR3 DNA reads TGTGCCAGCACAGGGCAGCCAGGAGAAAAACTGTTTTTT. Amino acids: CASTGQPGEKLFF.

V gene TRBV28 combines with J gene TRBJ2-4; the D gene is possibly TRBD1 (5 bases). From germline, CDR1 is MDHEN and CDR2 SYDVKM. V gave up 5 bases and J gave up 13 bases, with 15 bases separating them. The CDR3 extends over 12 amino acids. CDR3 loop: CASSRLGAAQYF. DNA of the CDR3: TGTGCCAGCAGTCGTCTAGGGGCGGCACAGTACTTC.

This clone was counted a few times. The chain has TRBV7-3 and TRBJ1-2, with D possibly matching TRBD1 (6 bases). The V gene's germline CDR1 is SGHTA and CDR2 FQGTGA. V shed 5 bases and J shed 8 bases, with 18 bases lying between them. This CDR3 region has 14 residues. CDR3 nucleotide sequence: TGTGCCAGCAGCCCGGGGGACATGGTTGGGGGCTACACCTTC. Its translation is CASSPGDMVGGYTF. Variable domain in full (rest from reference TRBV7-3 and TRBJ1-2): GAGVSQTPSNKVTEKGKYVELRCDPISGHTALYWYRQSLGQGPEFLIYFQGTGAADDSGLPNDRFFAVRPEGSVSTLKIQRTERGDSAVYLCASSPGDMVGGYTFGSGTRLTVV.

The chain links TRBV5-1 to TRBJ1-1; TRBD1 matches at 11 bases. Germline lookup yields CDR1 SGHRS and CDR2 YFSETQ. The V segment lost 3 bases and the J segment 0 bases; nucleotides outside the gene matches: 4. This CDR3 region has 16 residues. The CDR3 bases are TGCGCCAGCAGCTCCCGGGACAGGGGGATGAACACTGAAGCTTTCTTT. Amino acid sequence: CASSSRDRGMNTEAFF. The variable domain in full, with the rest retrieved from reference TRBV5-1 and TRBJ1-1, is KAGVTQTPRYLIKTRGQQVTLSCSPISGHRSVSWYQQTPGQGLQFLFEYFSETQRNKGNFPGRFSGRQFSNSRSEMNVSTLELGDSALYLCASSSRDRGMNTEAFFGQGTRLTVV.